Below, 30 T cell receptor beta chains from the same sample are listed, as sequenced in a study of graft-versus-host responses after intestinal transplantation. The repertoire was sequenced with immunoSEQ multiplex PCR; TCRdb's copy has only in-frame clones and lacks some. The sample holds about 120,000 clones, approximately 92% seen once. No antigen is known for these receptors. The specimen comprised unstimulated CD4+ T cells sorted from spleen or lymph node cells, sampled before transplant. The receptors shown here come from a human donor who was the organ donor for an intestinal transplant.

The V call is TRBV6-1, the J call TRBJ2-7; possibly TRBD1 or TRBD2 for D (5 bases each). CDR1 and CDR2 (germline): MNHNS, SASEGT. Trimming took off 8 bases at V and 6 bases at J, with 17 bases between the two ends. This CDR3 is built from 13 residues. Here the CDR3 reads CASLVGGWREQYF. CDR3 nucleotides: TGTGCCAGCCTGGTTGGGGGATGGCGCGAGCAGTACTTC.

The CDR3 DNA is TGTGCCAGCAGTGAAGTGGGGGGGGCCGGTAAGGATACGCAGTATTTT. As protein: CASSEVGGAGKDTQYF. The chain carries TRBV6-1 and TRBJ2-3; D is possibly TRBD2 (7 bases). The germline CDR1 and CDR2 sequences are MNHNS and SASEGT. CDR3 size: 16 residues. V dropped 1 base and J dropped 6 bases, with 17 bases sitting between them.

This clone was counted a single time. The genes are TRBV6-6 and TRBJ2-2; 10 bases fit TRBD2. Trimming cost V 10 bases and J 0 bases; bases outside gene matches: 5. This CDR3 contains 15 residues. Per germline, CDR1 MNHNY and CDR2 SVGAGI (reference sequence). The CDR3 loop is CATFLAGANTGELFF. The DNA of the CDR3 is TGTGCCACCTTCCTAGCGGGAGCGAACACCGGGGAGCTGTTTTTT.

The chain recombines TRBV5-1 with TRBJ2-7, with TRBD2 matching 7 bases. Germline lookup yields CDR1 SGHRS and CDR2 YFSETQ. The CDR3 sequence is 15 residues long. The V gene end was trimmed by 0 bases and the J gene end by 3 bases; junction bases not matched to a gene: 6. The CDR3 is CASSLAIASGYEQYF. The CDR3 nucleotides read TGCGCCAGCAGCTTGGCCATAGCTAGCGGCTACGAGCAGTACTTC.

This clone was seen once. The CDR3 reads CASSPSVTETQYF. CDR3 DNA sequence: TGTGCCAGCTCACCAAGCGTGACGGAGACCCAGTACTTC. The rearrangement links TRBV18 to TRBJ2-5; no reliable D call. The CDR3 has 13 residues. Trimming removed 2 bases from V and 5 bases from J, with 9 bases in between. From germline, CDR1 is KGHSH and CDR2 LQKENI.

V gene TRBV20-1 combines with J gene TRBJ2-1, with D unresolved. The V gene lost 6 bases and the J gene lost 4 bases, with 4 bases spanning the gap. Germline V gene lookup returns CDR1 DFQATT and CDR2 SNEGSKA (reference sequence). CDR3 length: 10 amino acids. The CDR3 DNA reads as TGCAGTGCCGATTACAATGAGCAGTTCTTC. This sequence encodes CSADYNEQFF.

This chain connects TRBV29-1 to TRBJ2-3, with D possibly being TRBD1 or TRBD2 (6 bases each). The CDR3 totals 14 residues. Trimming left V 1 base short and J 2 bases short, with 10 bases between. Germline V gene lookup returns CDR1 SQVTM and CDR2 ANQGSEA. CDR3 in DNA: TGCAGCGTTGAAGTTCGGGGGCTCACAGATACGCAGTATTTT. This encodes CSVEVRGLTDTQYF.

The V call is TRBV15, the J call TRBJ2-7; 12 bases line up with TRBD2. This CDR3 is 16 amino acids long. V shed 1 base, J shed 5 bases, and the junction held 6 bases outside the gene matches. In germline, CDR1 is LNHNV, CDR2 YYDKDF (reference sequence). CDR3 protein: CATSRVTTSGSDEQYF. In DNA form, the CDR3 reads TGTGCCACCAGCAGAGTTACGACTAGCGGGAGCGACGAGCAGTACTTC. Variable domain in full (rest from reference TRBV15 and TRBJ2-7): DAMVIQNPRYQVTQFGKPVTLSCSQTLNHNVMYWYQQKSSQAPKLLFHYYDKDFNNEADTPDNFQSRRPNTSFCFLDIRSPGLGDTAMYLCATSRVTTSGSDEQYFGPGTRLTVT.

The DNA of the CDR3 is TGCGCCAGCAGCTGGACAGGGTGGTTCGGCACCGGGGAGCTGTTTTTT. As protein: CASSWTGWFGTGELFF. The chain joins TRBV5-1 to TRBJ2-2; 8 bases align to TRBD1. Germline assignment: CDR1 SGHRS and CDR2 YFSETQ. The CDR3 is made up of 16 amino acids. With 3 bases clipped from V and 4 bases from J, the junction kept 8 bases outside the gene matches.

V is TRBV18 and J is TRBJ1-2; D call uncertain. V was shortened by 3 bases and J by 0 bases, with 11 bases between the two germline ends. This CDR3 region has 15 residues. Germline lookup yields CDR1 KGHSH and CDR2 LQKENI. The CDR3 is CASSPLHSSNYGYTF. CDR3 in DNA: TGTGCCAGCTCACCCCTCCATAGCTCTAACTATGGCTACACCTTC.

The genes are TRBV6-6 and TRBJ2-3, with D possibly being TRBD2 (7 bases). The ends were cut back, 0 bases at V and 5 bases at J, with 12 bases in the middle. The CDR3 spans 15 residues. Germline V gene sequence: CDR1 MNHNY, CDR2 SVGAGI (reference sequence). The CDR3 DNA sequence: TGTGCCAGCAGTTACTCCGGGGGGCTGGGAGATACGCAGTATTTT. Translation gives CASSYSGGLGDTQYF.

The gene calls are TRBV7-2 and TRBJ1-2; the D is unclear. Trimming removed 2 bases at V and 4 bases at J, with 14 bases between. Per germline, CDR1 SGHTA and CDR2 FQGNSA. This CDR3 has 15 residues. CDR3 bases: TGTGCCAGCAGCTTACGGGTTGGGGAAGGCTATGGCTACACCTTC. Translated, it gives CASSLRVGEGYGYTF.

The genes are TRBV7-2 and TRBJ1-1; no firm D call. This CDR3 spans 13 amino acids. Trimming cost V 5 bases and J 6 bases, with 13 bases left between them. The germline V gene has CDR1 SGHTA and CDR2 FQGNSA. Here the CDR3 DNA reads TGTGCCAGCAGCCCAGTTCTGTTCCCTGAAGCTTTCTTT. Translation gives CASSPVLFPEAFF. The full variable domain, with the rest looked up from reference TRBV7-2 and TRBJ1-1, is GAGVSQSPSNKVTEKGKDVELRCDPISGHTALYWYRQSLGQGLEFLIYFQGNSAPDKSGLPSDRFSAERTGGSVSTLTIQRTQQEDSAVYLCASSPVLFPEAFFGQGTRLTVV.

This chain's CDR3 is CASSIGGIRGEQFF. CDR3 coding DNA: TGTGCCAGTAGTATTGGCGGGATTCGAGGGGAGCAGTTCTTC. V and J are TRBV19 and TRBJ2-1; possibly TRBD2 for D (6 bases). Trimming pared 3 bases from V and 10 bases from J, leaving 16 bases between. CDR1 and CDR2 from the germline V gene are LNHDA and SQIVND (reference sequence). CDR3 length: 14 residues.

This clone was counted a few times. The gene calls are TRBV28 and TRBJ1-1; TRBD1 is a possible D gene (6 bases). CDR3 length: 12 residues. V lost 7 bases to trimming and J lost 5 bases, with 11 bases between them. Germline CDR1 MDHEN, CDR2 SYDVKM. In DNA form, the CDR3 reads TGTGCCAGCACCCTAGGGGGAACTGAAGCTTTCTTT. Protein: CASTLGGTEAFF. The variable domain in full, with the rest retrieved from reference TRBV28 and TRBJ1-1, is DVKVTQSSRYLVKRTGEKVFLECVQDMDHENMFWYRQDPGLGLRLIYFSYDVKMKEKGDIPEGYSVSREKKERFSLILESASTNQTSMYLCASTLGGTEAFFGQGTRLTVV.

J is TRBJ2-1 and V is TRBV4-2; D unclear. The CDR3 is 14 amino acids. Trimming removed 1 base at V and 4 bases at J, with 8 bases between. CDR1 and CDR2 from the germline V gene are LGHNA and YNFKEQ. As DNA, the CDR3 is TGTGCCAGCAGCCAAGTTTCCCTTTACAATGAGCAGTTCTTC. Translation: CASSQVSLYNEQFF.

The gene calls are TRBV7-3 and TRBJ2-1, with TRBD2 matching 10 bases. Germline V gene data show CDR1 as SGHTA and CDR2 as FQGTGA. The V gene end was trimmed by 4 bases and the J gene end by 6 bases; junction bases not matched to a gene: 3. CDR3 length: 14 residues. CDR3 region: CASSSSGSVNEQFF. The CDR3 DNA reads TGTGCCAGCAGCTCTAGCGGGAGCGTCAATGAGCAGTTCTTC.

The CDR3: CASSLGVQGPQHF. DNA of the CDR3: TGTGCCAGCAGCTTAGGTGTTCAGGGGCCCCAGCATTTT. The rearrangement links TRBV7-2 to TRBJ1-5; perhaps TRBD1 as D (5 bases). Trimming removed 1 base at V and 9 bases at J, with 10 bases between. Per the germline V gene, CDR1 is SGHTA and CDR2 is FQGNSA. This CDR3 spans 13 amino acids.

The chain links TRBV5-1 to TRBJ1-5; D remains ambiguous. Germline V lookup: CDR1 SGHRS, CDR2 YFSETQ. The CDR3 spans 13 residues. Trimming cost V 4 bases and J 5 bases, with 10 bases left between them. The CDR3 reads CASSEESDQPQHF. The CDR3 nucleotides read TGCGCCAGCAGCGAAGAAAGTGATCAGCCCCAGCATTTT.

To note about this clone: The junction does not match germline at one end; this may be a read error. CDR3 in DNA: TGCAGCGTAGAAGACAGGCGGTGGTACCAAGAGACCCAGTACTTC. The encoded protein is CSVEDRRWYQETQYF. The chain combines TRBV29-1 with TRBJ2-5; D may be TRBD1 (6 bases). The CDR3 runs to 15 residues. From germline, CDR1 is SQVTM and CDR2 ANQGSEA.

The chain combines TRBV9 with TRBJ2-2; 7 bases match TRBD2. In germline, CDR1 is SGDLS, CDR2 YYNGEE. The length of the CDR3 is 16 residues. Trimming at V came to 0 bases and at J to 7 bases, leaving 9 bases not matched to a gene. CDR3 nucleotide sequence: TGTGCCAGCAGCGTAGGTACCTGGTCTAGCGGCGGGGAGCTGTTTTTT. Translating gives CASSVGTWSSGGELFF.

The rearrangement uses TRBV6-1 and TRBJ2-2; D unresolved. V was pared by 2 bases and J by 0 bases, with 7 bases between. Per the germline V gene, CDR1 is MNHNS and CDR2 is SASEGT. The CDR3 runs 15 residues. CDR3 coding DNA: TGTGCCAGCAGTGAAATGCGCCCGAACACCGGGGAGCTGTTTTTT. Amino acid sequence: CASSEMRPNTGELFF.

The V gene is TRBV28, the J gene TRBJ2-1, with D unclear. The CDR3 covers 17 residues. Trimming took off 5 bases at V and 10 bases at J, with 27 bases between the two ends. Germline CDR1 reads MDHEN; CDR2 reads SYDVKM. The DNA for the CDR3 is TGTGCCAGCAGTCCACCAAACCCGGGCAGGACCCTAGGGGAGCAGTTCTTC. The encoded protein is CASSPPNPGRTLGEQFF. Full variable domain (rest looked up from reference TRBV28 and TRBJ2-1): DVKVTQSSRYLVKRTGEKVFLECVQDMDHENMFWYRQDPGLGLRLIYFSYDVKMKEKGDIPEGYSVSREKKERFSLILESASTNQTSMYLCASSPPNPGRTLGEQFFGPGTRLTVL.

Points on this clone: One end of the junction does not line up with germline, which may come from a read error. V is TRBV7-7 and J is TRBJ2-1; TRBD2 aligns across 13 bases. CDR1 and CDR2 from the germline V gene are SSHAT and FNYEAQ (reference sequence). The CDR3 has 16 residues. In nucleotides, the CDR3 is TGTGCTAGCAGCTTTGGACTAGCGGGAGAGGGGAATGAGCAGTTCTTC. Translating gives CASSFGLAGEGNEQFF.

CDR3 coding DNA: TGTGCCAGTAGTATAGAGAGCTCCTACGAGCAGTACTTC. Protein: CASSIESSYEQYF. The genes are TRBV19 and TRBJ2-5, with unresolved D. The J call could be wrong; TRBJ2-7 is a better fit for the DNA end. Germline V CDR1 and CDR2: LNHDA, SQIVND (reference sequence). This CDR3 comprises 13 residues.

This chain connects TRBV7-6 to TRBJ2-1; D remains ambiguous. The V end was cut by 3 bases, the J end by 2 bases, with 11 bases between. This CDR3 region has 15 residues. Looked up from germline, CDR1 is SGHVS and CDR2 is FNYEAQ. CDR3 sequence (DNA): TGTGCCAGCAGCTTCTCCGTCCCAGCCTACAATGAGCAGTTCTTC. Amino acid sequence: CASSFSVPAYNEQFF.

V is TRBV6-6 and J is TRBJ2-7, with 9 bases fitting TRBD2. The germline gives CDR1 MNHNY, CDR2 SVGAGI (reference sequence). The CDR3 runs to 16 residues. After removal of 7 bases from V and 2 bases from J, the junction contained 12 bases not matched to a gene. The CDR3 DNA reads TGTGCCAGCATGGGGGCTAGCGGGATGGCCCCCTACGAGCAGTACTTC. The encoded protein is CASMGASGMAPYEQYF.

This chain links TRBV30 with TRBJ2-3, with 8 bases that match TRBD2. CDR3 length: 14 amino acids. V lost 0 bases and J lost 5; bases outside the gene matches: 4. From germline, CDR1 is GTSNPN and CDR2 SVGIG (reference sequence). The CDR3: CAWSVLAVLDTQYF. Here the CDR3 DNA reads TGTGCCTGGAGTGTACTAGCGGTTTTAGATACGCAGTATTTT.

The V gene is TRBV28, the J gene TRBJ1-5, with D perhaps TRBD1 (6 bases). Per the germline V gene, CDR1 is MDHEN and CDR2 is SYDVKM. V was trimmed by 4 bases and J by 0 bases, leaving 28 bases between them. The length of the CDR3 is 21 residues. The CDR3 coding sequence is TGTGCCAGCAGTTATAACAAACCGAGACAGGCGAATACCTATAGCAATCAGCCCCAGCATTTT. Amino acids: CASSYNKPRQANTYSNQPQHF.

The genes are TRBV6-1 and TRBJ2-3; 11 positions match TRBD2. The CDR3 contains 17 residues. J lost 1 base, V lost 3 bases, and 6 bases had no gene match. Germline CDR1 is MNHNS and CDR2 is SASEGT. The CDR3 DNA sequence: TGTGCCAGCAGTGAGGGAATAGCGGGAGGGGGCACAGATACGCAGTATTTT. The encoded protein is CASSEGIAGGGTDTQYF.